One sample yielded the 19 T cell receptor beta chains listed below, sequenced in a study of T cell responses to AZD1222 COVID-19 vaccine (dated by TCRdb to about 2021). The method behind the library was the immunoSEQ multiplex PCR assay. In TCRdb, the immuneACCESS table is reduced to in-frame sequences with V and J assigned. These tables do not hold every clone; where another copy was compared, an unresolved V gene accounts for under half, and the others remain unexplained. In this sample the table shows about 130,000 clones, around 90% of which occur a single time. The top ten clonotypes cover 1.9% of the sample. Interpreted using the paper, the time point label stands for: baseline before first vaccination. The input for sequencing was peripheral blood, taken on day 0 of AZD1222 vaccination. All receptors derive from an adult in good health.

The chain joins TRBV6-1 to TRBJ1-2; no reliable D call. Germline lookup yields CDR1 MNHNS and CDR2 SASEGT. V lost 1 base and J 6 bases, leaving 12 bases between the germline ends. CDR3 size: 14 residues. CDR3 protein: CASSEGRRLNGYTF. The CDR3, as DNA: TGTGCCAGCAGTGAAGGGAGACGTTTAAATGGCTACACCTTC.

This clone was recorded a few times. J is TRBJ2-5 and V is TRBV12-3 or TRBV12-4; TRBD2 aligns across 12 bases. The CDR3 totals 13 residues. The V and J ends lost 10 bases and 4 bases, in that order; junction bases with no gene match: 4. CDR3 amino acids: CANGLAGTETQYF. In DNA, the CDR3 is TGTGCCAACGGACTAGCGGGAACAGAGACCCAGTACTTC.

The V and J genes are TRBV7-9 and TRBJ1-2; no firm D call. The CDR3 length is 14 residues. The V gene's germline CDR1 is SEHNR and CDR2 FQNEAQ (reference sequence). V shed 1 base and J shed 0 bases, with 6 bases lying between them. CDR3 amino acids: CASSLGQPNYGYTF. The CDR3, as DNA: TGTGCCAGCAGCTTAGGGCAGCCTAACTATGGCTACACCTTC.

The genes are TRBV6-1 and TRBJ1-2, with D unclear. The V and J ends lost 2 bases and 5 bases respectively, with 21 bases between them. The germline V gene encodes CDR1 MNHNS and CDR2 SASEGT. CDR3 size: 17 residues. CDR3 in amino acids: CASSENTHARLGYGYTF. The CDR3, as DNA: TGTGCCAGCAGTGAAAATACTCATGCGCGTTTGGGATATGGCTACACCTTC.

This clone was recorded once. The chain carries TRBV2 and TRBJ1-3; 7 positions match TRBD1. The CDR3 is 17 amino acids. Germline CDR1 reads SNHLY; CDR2 reads FYNNEI. The V segment lost 6 bases and the J segment 0 bases; nucleotides outside the gene matches: 11. For the CDR3, the DNA is TGTGCCAGCAGCGAGAACAGGGGACTCCCCTCTGGAAACACCATATATTTT. It is translated as CASSENRGLPSGNTIYF.

This rearrangement joins TRBV20-1 to TRBJ2-1; 9 nucleotides match TRBD2. The germline V gene has CDR1 DFQATT and CDR2 SNEGSKA (reference sequence). With 3 bases clipped from V and 4 bases from J, the junction kept 13 bases outside the gene matches. This CDR3 is 17 amino acids long. The CDR3 is CSASGSSGGVFYNEQFF. For the CDR3, the DNA is TGCAGTGCTAGTGGTAGTAGCGGGGGAGTATTTTACAATGAGCAGTTCTTC.

This sequence joins TRBV14 and TRBJ2-7; 9 bases agree with TRBD1. Germline CDR1 is SGHDN and CDR2 is FVKESK. V lost 0 bases, J lost 3 bases, and 6 bases stayed unmatched. The length of the CDR3 is 16 residues. The CDR3 region has the DNA TGTGCCAGCAGCCAAGAACTGGGGACAGGGATCTACGAGCAGTACTTC. This translates into CASSQELGTGIYEQYF.

The V gene is TRBV5-1, the J gene TRBJ2-1, with a weak D call TRBD1 (5 bases). Germline V gene sequence: CDR1 SGHRS, CDR2 YFSETQ. CDR3 length: 13 residues. V lost 3 bases and J lost 9, with 13 bases in between. CDR3 sequence (DNA): TGCGCCAGCAGCTCGCCACCAGGGATTGAGCAGTTCTTC. It is translated as CASSSPPGIEQFF. Full variable domain (rest looked up from reference TRBV5-1 and TRBJ2-1): KAGVTQTPRYLIKTRGQQVTLSCSPISGHRSVSWYQQTPGQGLQFLFEYFSETQRNKGNFPGRFSGRQFSNSRSEMNVSTLELGDSALYLCASSSPPGIEQFFGPGTRLTVL.

J is TRBJ1-2 and V is TRBV6-5, with D unresolved. The V gene's germline CDR1 is MNHEY and CDR2 SVGAGI. The CDR3 is made up of 13 amino acids. Trimming cost V 2 bases and J 2 bases, with 6 bases left between them. The CDR3 spells CASSYAQNYGYTF. The CDR3, as DNA: TGTGCCAGCAGTTACGCTCAAAACTATGGCTACACCTTC.

The chain has TRBV4-1 and TRBJ2-3; tentatively, D is TRBD2 (6 bases). V dropped 4 bases and J dropped 1 base, with 9 bases sitting between them. Per the germline V gene, CDR1 is MGHRA and CDR2 is YSYEKL. The CDR3 extends over 14 amino acids. CDR3 sequence reads: CASSLSSGTDTQYF. DNA for the CDR3: TGCGCCAGCAGCCTATCTAGCGGCACAGATACGCAGTATTTT.

The chain is built from TRBV6-5 and TRBJ1-2; D ambiguous. The length of the CDR3 is 13 residues. Germline V gene lookup returns CDR1 MNHEY and CDR2 SVGAGI. Trimming removed 5 bases from V and 6 bases from J, with 13 bases in between. CDR3 sequence reads: CASSLRNLNGYTF. The DNA of the CDR3 is TGTGCCAGCAGTCTGCGGAACCTGAATGGCTACACCTTC.

Turning to this clone: This sample also contains other DNA sequences that code for the same CDR3. Written as DNA, the CDR3 is TGCGCCAGCAGCTTGGGGGGAGATAGCAATCAGCCCCAGCATTTT. Its translation: CASSLGGDSNQPQHF. The chain is built from TRBV5-1 and TRBJ1-5; D call uncertain. This CDR3 region has 15 residues. CDR1 and CDR2 from the germline V gene are SGHRS and YFSETQ. Trimming cost V 0 bases and J 0 bases, with 7 bases left between them.

J is TRBJ1-2 and V is TRBV19, with TRBD1 as a possible D gene (6 bases). V was trimmed by 6 bases and J by 1 base, leaving 12 bases between them. CDR1 and CDR2 from the germline V gene are LNHDA and SQIVND (reference sequence). The length of the CDR3 is 14 residues. CDR3 sequence reads: CASSLRQVNYGYTF. The CDR3 nucleotides read TGTGCCAGTAGCCTCCGACAGGTTAACTATGGCTACACCTTC.

This clone has only one observation. V is TRBV30 and J is TRBJ1-2; 7 bases match TRBD1. This CDR3 comprises 15 residues. With 2 bases clipped from V and 3 bases from J, the junction kept 9 bases outside the gene matches. The germline gives CDR1 GTSNPN, CDR2 SVGIG (reference sequence). The CDR3 spells CAWSPFEGAHYGYTF. The CDR3 bases are TGTGCCTGGAGTCCTTTTGAGGGGGCTCACTATGGCTACACCTTC.

The V call is TRBV24-1, the J call TRBJ2-3; D perhaps matches TRBD1 (6 bases). CDR3 length equals 14 residues. The V end was cut by 7 bases, the J end by 3 bases, with 13 bases between. Looked up from germline, CDR1 is KGHDR and CDR2 is SFDVKD. The CDR3 nucleotides are TGTGCCACCAGCCCGGGACACCTTACAGATACGCAGTATTTT. Translation gives CATSPGHLTDTQYF.

This clone has a single count. The chain is built from TRBV7-9 and TRBJ1-2, with D unclear. The germline CDR1 and CDR2 sequences are SEHNR and FQNEAQ (reference sequence). Trimming shortened V by 5 bases and J by 0 bases, and 16 bases separated the two germline ends. The CDR3 runs to 16 residues. The DNA for the CDR3 is TGTGCCAGCAGCCCCCATCGGACGGATCCTAACTATGGCTACACCTTC. Its protein is CASSPHRTDPNYGYTF.

On this clone itself: The sample has other DNA sequences that encode this CDR3 too. The chain has TRBV30 and TRBJ1-2, with D perhaps TRBD1 (6 bases). Germline CDR1 is GTSNPN and CDR2 is SVGIG (reference sequence). The V end was cut by 0 bases, the J end by 4 bases, with 6 bases between. The CDR3 is 12 residues long. The CDR3 here is CAWSVQGYGYTF. DNA of the CDR3: TGTGCCTGGAGTGTACAGGGCTATGGCTACACCTTC.

The V gene is TRBV18, the J gene TRBJ2-7; unclear D gene. Trimming took 1 base from V and 6 from J, leaving 13 bases between them. CDR1 and CDR2 from the germline V gene are KGHSH and LQKENI. The CDR3 consists of 14 residues. Here the CDR3 DNA reads TGTGCCAGCTCACCACAAACGGCGCTGGGCGAGCAGTACTTC. Amino acid sequence: CASSPQTALGEQYF.

The sample holds many counts of this clone. The CDR3 sequence is CASSPPLTF. CDR3 sequence (DNA): TGTGCCAGCTCACCACCCCTCACCTTC. This rearrangement joins TRBV18 to TRBJ1-2; D not resolved. Germline assignment: CDR1 KGHSH and CDR2 LQKENI. This CDR3 is built from 9 residues. Trimming left V 0 bases short and J 13 bases short, with 3 bases between. Full variable domain (rest looked up from reference TRBV18 and TRBJ1-2): NAGVMQNPRHLVRRRGQEARLRCSPMKGHSHVYWYRQLPEEGLKFMVYLQKENIIDESGMPKERFSAEFPKEGPSILRIQQVVRGDSAAYFCASSPPLTFGSGTRLTVV.